This T cell receptor (beta chain) came from a study of technical replicates of blood from a handful of donors. Assay used: immunoSEQ multiplex PCR; TCRdb lists only in-frame clones, some missing. Of tens of thousands of clones in the sample, around 93% were seen once. CDR1 MNHEY and CDR2 SVGAGI come from the germline V gene. This CDR3 comprises 15 residues. Germline trimming cut 6 bases from V and 4 bases from J; bases unmatched to any gene: 11. This clone was counted a few times. The genes are TRBV6-5 and TRBJ1-1; 7 bases are shared with TRBD1. Specimen: T cells isolated from PBMCs. The TCR originated in a human donor in good health. The CDR3 protein is CASSYRDRGPTEAFF. The CDR3 DNA sequence: TGTGCCAGCAGCTACAGGGACAGAGGCCCCACTGAAGCTTTCTTT.